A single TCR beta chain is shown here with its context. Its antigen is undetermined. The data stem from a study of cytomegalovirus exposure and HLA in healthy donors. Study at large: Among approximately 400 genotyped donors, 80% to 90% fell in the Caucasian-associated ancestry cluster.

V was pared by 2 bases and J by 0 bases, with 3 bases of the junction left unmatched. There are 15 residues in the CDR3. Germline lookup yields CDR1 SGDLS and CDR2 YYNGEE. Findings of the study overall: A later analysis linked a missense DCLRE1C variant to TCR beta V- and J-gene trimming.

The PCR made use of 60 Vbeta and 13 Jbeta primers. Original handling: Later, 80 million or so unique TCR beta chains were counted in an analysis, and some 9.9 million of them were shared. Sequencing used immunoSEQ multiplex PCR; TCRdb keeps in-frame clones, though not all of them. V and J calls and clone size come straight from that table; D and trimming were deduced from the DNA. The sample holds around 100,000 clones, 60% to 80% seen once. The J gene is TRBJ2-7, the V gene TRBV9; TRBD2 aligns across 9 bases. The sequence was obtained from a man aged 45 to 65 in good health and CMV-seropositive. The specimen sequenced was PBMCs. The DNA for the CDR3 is TGTGCCAGCAGCGTGACTAGCGGATTCTCCTACGAGCAGTACTTC. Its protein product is CASSVTSGFSYEQYF.